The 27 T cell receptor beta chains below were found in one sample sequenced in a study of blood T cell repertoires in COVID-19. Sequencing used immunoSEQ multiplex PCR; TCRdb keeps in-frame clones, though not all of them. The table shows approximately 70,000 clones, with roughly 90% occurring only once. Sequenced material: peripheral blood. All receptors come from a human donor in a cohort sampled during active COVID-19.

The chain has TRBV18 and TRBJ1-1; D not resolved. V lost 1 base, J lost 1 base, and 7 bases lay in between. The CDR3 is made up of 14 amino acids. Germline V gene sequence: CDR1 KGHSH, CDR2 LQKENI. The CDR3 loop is CASSPQRPNTEAFF. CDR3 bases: TGTGCCAGCTCACCACAGCGACCGAACACTGAAGCTTTCTTT. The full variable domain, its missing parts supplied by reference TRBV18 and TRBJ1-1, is NAGVMQNPRHLVRRRGQEARLRCSPMKGHSHVYWYRQLPEEGLKFMVYLQKENIIDESGMPKERFSAEFPKEGPSILRIQQVVRGDSAAYFCASSPQRPNTEAFFGQGTRLTVV.

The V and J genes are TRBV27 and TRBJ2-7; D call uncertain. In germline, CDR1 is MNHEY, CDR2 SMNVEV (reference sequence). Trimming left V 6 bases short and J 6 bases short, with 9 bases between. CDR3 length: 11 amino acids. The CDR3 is CASRSFREQYF. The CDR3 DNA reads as TGTGCCAGCAGATCTTTCCGCGAGCAGTACTTC.

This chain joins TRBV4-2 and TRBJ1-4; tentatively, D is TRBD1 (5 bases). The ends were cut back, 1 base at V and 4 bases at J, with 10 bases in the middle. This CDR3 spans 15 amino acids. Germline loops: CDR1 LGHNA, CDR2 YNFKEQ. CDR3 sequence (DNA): TGTGCCAGCAGCCAAGCCGACAGAGATAATGAAAAACTGTTTTTT. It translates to CASSQADRDNEKLFF.

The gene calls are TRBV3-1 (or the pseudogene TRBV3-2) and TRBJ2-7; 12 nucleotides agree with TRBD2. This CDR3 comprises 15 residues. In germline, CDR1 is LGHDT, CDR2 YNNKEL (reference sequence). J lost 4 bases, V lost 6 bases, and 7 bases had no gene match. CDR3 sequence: CASRPRLAGEYEQYF. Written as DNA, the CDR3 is TGTGCCAGCAGGCCCAGACTAGCGGGAGAATACGAGCAGTACTTC.

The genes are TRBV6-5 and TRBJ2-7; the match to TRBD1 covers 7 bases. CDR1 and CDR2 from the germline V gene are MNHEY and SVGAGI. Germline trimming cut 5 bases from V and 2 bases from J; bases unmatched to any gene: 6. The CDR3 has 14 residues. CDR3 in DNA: TGTGCCAGCAGTAGCCAGGGACAGACCTACGAGCAGTACTTC. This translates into CASSSQGQTYEQYF.

The CDR3 DNA reads as TGTGCCAGTAGTATACTAGCGGGAGTGGAGCAGTTCTTC. Protein product: CASSILAGVEQFF. V gene TRBV19 combines with J gene TRBJ2-1; the match to TRBD2 covers 10 bases. The CDR3 runs 13 residues. With 2 bases clipped from V and 10 bases from J, the junction kept 2 bases outside the gene matches. Germline lookup yields CDR1 LNHDA and CDR2 SQIVND (reference sequence).

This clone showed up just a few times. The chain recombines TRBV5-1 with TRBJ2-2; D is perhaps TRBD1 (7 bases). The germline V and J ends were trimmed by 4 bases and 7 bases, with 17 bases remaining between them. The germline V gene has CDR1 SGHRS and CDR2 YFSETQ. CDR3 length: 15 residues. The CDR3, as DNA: TGCGCCAGCAGCAGGGCGGCAGGGGGGAACGGGGAGCTGTTTTTT. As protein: CASSRAAGGNGELFF.

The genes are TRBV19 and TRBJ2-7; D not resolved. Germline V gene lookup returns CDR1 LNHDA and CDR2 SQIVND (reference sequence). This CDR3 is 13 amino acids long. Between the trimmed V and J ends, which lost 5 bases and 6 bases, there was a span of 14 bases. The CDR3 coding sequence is TGTGCCAGTAGTCCCACCCTACAGACCGAGCAGTACTTC. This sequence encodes CASSPTLQTEQYF. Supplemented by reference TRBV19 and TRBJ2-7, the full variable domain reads DGGITQSPKYLFRKEGQNVTLSCEQNLNHDAMYWYRQDPGQGLRLIYYSQIVNDFQKGDIAEGYSVSREKKESFPLTVTSAQKNPTAFYLCASSPTLQTEQYFGPGTRLTVT.

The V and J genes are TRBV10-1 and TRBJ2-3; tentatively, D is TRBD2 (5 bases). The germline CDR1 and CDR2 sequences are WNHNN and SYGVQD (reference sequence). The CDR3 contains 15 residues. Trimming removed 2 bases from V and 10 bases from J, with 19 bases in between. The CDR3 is CASSEPRDRSWPQYF. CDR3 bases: TGCGCCAGCAGTGAGCCTCGGGATCGATCCTGGCCGCAGTATTTT.

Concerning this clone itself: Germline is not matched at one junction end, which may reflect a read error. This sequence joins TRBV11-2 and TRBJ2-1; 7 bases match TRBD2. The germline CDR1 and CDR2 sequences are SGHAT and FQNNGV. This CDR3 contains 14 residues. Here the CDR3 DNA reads TGTGCCAGCAACTTAGGGCTAGCGGCAAGGGGGCAGTTCTTC. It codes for CASNLGLAARGQFF.

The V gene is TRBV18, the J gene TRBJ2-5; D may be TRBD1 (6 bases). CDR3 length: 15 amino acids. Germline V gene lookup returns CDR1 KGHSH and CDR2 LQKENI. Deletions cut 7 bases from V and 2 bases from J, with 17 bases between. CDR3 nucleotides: TGTGCCAGCTGTTCCCAAAACAGGGCTCAAGAGACCCAGTACTTC. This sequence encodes CASCSQNRAQETQYF.

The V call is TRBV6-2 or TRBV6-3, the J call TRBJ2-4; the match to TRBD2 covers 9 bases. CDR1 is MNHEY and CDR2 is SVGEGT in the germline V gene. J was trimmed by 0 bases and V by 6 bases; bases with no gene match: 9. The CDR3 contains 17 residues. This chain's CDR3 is CASSRALAGLAKNIQYF. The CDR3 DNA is TGTGCCAGCAGCCGGGCCCTAGCGGGGCTAGCCAAAAACATTCAGTACTTC.

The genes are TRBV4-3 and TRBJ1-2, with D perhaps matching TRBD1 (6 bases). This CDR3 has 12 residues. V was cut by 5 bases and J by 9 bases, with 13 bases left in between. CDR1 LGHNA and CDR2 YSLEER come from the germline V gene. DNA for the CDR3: TGCGCCAGCAGCGGACAGACCGGTCGCTACACCTTC. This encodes CASSGQTGRYTF.

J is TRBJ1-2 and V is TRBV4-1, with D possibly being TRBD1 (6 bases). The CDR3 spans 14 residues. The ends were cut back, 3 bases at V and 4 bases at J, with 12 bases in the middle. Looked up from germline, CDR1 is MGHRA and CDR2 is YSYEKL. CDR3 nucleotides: TGCGCCAGCAGCCAGAACAGGGCCGCCTATGGCTACACCTTC. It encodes CASSQNRAAYGYTF.

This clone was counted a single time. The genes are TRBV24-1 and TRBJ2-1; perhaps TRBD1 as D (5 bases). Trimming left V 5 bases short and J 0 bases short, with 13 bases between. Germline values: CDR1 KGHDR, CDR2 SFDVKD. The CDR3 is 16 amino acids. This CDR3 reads CATSGGRFSSYNEQFF. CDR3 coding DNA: TGTGCCACCAGTGGGGGCCGTTTCAGCTCCTACAATGAGCAGTTCTTC.

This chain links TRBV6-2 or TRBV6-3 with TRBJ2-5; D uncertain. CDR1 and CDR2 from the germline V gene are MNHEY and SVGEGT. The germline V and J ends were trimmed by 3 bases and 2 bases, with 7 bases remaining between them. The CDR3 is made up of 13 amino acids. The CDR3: CASSYEFQETQYF. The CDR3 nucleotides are TGTGCCAGCAGTTATGAGTTTCAAGAGACCCAGTACTTC.

For the CDR3, the DNA is TGCGCCAGCAGCTTGGCGAGCCGGGAGACCCAGTACTTC. This translates into CASSLASRETQYF. J is TRBJ2-5 and V is TRBV5-1; D remains unclear. V lost 0 bases and J lost 5, with 8 bases in between. Germline assignment: CDR1 SGHRS and CDR2 YFSETQ. The CDR3 spans 13 residues.

CDR3 nucleotide sequence: TGTGCCAGCAGTGATAGACAGGGGGCGTACAATGAGCAGTTCTTC. It encodes CASSDRQGAYNEQFF. The gene calls are TRBV6-4 and TRBJ2-1; 10 positions agree with TRBD1. The germline V gene encodes CDR1 MRHNA and CDR2 SNTAGT. The CDR3 length is 15 residues. The V and J ends lost 3 bases and 4 bases, in that order; junction bases with no gene match: 3.

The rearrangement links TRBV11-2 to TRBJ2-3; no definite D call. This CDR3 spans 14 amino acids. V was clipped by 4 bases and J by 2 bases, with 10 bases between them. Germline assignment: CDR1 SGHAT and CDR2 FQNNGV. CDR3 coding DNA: TGTGCCAGCAGCTCGGGTCCGAACACAGATACGCAGTATTTT. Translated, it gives CASSSGPNTDTQYF.

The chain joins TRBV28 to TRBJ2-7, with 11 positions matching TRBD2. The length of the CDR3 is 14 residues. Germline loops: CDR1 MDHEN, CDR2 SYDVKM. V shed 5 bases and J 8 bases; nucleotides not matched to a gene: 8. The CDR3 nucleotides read TGTGCCAGCAGTCTACTAGCGGGAGTAAATCAGCAGTACTTC. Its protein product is CASSLLAGVNQQYF.

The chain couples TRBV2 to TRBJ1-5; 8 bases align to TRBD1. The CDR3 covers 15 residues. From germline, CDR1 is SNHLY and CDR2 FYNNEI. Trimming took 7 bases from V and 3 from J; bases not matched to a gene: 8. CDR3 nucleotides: TGTGCCAGCACCGTACAGGGGGTGCTCAATCAGCCCCAGCATTTT. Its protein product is CASTVQGVLNQPQHF.

CDR3 sequence (DNA): TGTGCCACACGGGGGGGCTCGGGCACAGATACGCAGTATTTT. This codes for CATRGGSGTDTQYF. The chain carries TRBV15 and TRBJ2-3; 8 bases align to TRBD2. Germline CDR1 LNHNV, CDR2 YYDKDF (reference sequence). The CDR3 has 14 residues. J was trimmed by 1 base and V by 9 bases; bases with no gene match: 6.

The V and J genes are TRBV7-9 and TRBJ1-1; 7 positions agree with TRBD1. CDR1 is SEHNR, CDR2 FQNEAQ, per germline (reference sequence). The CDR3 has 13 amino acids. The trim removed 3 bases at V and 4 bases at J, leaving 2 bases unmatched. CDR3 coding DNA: TGTGCCAGCAGCTTTGAGGGGGCCACTGAAGCTTTCTTT. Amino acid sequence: CASSFEGATEAFF.

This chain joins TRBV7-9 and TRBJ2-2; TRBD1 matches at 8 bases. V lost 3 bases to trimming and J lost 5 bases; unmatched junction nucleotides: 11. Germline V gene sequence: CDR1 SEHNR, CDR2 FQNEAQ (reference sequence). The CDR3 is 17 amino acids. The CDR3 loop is CASSFTITRQGTGELFF. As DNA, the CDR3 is TGTGCCAGCAGCTTCACCATAACCAGACAGGGGACCGGGGAGCTGTTTTTT.

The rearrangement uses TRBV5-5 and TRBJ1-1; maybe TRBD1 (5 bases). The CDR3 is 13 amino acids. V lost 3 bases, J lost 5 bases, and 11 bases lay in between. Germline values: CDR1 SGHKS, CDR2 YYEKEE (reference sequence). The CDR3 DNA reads TGTGCCAGCAGCTCGGGGGTAGGGACTGAAGCTTTCTTT. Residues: CASSSGVGTEAFF.

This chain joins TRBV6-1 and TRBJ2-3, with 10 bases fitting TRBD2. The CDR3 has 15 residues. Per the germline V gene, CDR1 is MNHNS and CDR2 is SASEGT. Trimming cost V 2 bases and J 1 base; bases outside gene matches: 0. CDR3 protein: CASSETSGGTDTQYF. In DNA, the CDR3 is TGTGCCAGCAGTGAAACTAGCGGGGGCACAGATACGCAGTATTTT.

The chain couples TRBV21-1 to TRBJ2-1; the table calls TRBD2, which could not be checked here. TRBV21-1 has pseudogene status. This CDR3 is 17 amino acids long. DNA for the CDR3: TGTGCCAGCAGCAAACTTCCTAGCGGGAGCTCCTACAATGAGCAGTTCTTC. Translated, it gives CASSKLPSGSSYNEQFF.